This entry lists 20 T cell receptor beta chains sequenced from one sample in a study of graft-versus-host responses after intestinal transplantation. Only in-frame clones appear in the TCRdb table, and some are missing; sequencing was by immunoSEQ multiplex PCR. The profile covers over a thousand clones, with over 70% appearing a single time and roughly 7.3% taken by the ten largest. Grafts had their tissue processed, releasing intraepithelial and lamina propria lymphocytes. The sample here was ileum tissue, taken 7 days after intestinal transplantation. The origin of the receptors is a human patient who received an intestinal transplant, so some T cells may come from the graft donor.

V and J are TRBV2 and TRBJ2-2, with 7 positions matching TRBD1. Per the germline V gene, CDR1 is SNHLY and CDR2 is FYNNEI. V shed 3 bases and J 6 bases; nucleotides not matched to a gene: 16. This CDR3 is built from 18 residues. The CDR3 sequence: CASSDPQVGHRGSGELFF. The CDR3 nucleotides read TGTGCCAGCAGTGATCCCCAAGTGGGCCACAGGGGTTCCGGGGAGCTGTTTTTT.

This chain joins TRBV6-5 and TRBJ2-7; TRBD1 matches 11 bases. V lost 6 bases and J lost 3; bases outside the gene matches: 1. The CDR3 is 13 residues long. CDR1 and CDR2 from the germline V gene are MNHEY and SVGAGI. The DNA for the CDR3 is TGTGCCAGCAGGGGGACAGGGGGCTACGAGCAGTACTTC. It is translated as CASRGTGGYEQYF.

V and J are TRBV6-5 and TRBJ2-1; TRBD2 matches at 8 bases. Losses at the gene ends were 7 bases for V and 5 bases for J; bases not matched to a gene: 10. Germline assignment: CDR1 MNHEY and CDR2 SVGAGI. The CDR3 spans 15 residues. CDR3 nucleotides: TGTGCCAGCATGATGGCGGGGGGACCAAACAATGAGCAGTTCTTC. The encoded protein is CASMMAGGPNNEQFF.

The J gene is TRBJ2-1, the V gene TRBV6-9; unclear D gene. Trimming took off 6 bases at V and 3 bases at J, with 18 bases between the two ends. CDR3 length: 16 residues. CDR1 and CDR2 (germline): MNHGY, SVAAGI. The CDR3 DNA sequence: TGTGCCAGCAGCTTGACCTCCGGCCTAAGCTACAATGAGCAGTTCTTC. This translates into CASSLTSGLSYNEQFF.

The chain couples TRBV4-2 to TRBJ2-5, with 10 nucleotides matching TRBD1. The end of the DNA aligns better with TRBJ2-7, so the J call may be wrong. Germline values: CDR1 LGHNA, CDR2 YNFKEQ. The CDR3 sequence is 16 residues long. Here the CDR3 reads CASSLDLTGGDYEQYF. CDR3 bases: TGTGCCAGCAGCTTGGATCTGACAGGGGGCGATTACGAGCAGTACTTC.

The chain carries TRBV2 and TRBJ2-7, with D possibly being TRBD1 or TRBD2 (6 bases each). Looked up from germline, CDR1 is SNHLY and CDR2 is FYNNEI. V was pared by 4 bases and J by 9 bases, with 19 bases between. The CDR3 totals 14 residues. The CDR3 protein is CASSATGQRGRQYF. CDR3 nucleotides: TGTGCCAGCAGTGCGACAGGACAACGGGGGCGGCAGTACTTC.

This rearrangement joins TRBV5-1 to TRBJ1-1; a weak D match, TRBD1 (6 bases). The CDR3 loop spans 16 amino acids. Per germline, CDR1 SGHRS and CDR2 YFSETQ. Trimming took off 0 bases at V and 0 bases at J, with 12 bases between the two ends. The CDR3 loop is CASSLGQVTMNTEAFF. CDR3 in DNA: TGCGCCAGCAGCTTGGGACAGGTCACTATGAACACTGAAGCTTTCTTT. Using reference TRBV5-1 and TRBJ1-1 for the parts outside the CDR3, the full variable domain is KAGVTQTPRYLIKTRGQQVTLSCSPISGHRSVSWYQQTPGQGLQFLFEYFSETQRNKGNFPGRFSGRQFSNSRSEMNVSTLELGDSALYLCASSLGQVTMNTEAFFGQGTRLTVV.

Comments on this clone: The germline gene is not matched at one end of the junction; a read error may be the cause. The chain recombines TRBV28 with TRBJ2-2; D gene unclear. This CDR3 contains 13 residues. Germline V gene data show CDR1 as MDHEN and CDR2 as SYDVKM. The CDR3: CVSIDRQIGELFF. CDR3 nucleotides: TGTGTCAGCATTGATAGGCAGATCGGGGAGCTGTTTTTT.

The rearrangement uses TRBV5-5 and TRBJ1-6, with D possibly TRBD1 on 5 matching bases. The CDR3 sequence is 16 residues long. Per the germline V gene, CDR1 is SGHKS and CDR2 is YYEKEE (reference sequence). Trimming shortened V by 1 base and J by 7 bases, and 15 bases separated the two germline ends. CDR3 nucleotide sequence: TGTGCCAGCAGCTTGCTTTGGGACTTAAGGAATTCACCCCTCCACTTT. Its translation is CASSLLWDLRNSPLHF.

This CDR3 is CATGGMALLRQPQHF. The CDR3 bases are TGTGCCACGGGAGGGATGGCCCTATTACGGCAGCCCCAGCATTTT. The J gene is TRBJ1-5, the V gene TRBV6-5, with no clear D. Trimming pared 10 bases from V and 7 bases from J, leaving 23 bases between. CDR1 MNHEY and CDR2 SVGAGI come from the germline V gene. The CDR3 runs 15 residues.

The chain combines TRBV6-9 with TRBJ1-5; D gene ambiguous. This CDR3 has 14 residues. Germline V gene lookup returns CDR1 MNHGY and CDR2 SVAAGI. Deletions cut 5 bases from V and 5 bases from J, with 13 bases between. The CDR3 spells CASSEAIAHQPQHF. The DNA of the CDR3 is TGTGCCAGCAGTGAGGCCATAGCACATCAGCCCCAGCATTTT.

The chain links TRBV6-1 to TRBJ2-1; TRBD2 agrees at 10 bases. The CDR3 contains 13 residues. J lost 9 bases, V lost 6 bases, and 5 bases had no gene match. In germline, CDR1 is MNHNS, CDR2 SASEGT. The CDR3 sequence is CASRKGTSVEQFF. CDR3 coding DNA: TGTGCCAGCAGGAAAGGGACTAGCGTTGAGCAGTTCTTC.

The rearrangement uses TRBV6-5 and TRBJ2-7; the D call may be TRBD1 or TRBD2 (5 bases each). The CDR3 covers 12 residues. Trimming stripped 4 bases from V and 7 bases from J, with 11 bases between. Looked up from germline, CDR1 is MNHEY and CDR2 is SVGAGI. The CDR3 sequence is CASSSGTREQYF. In DNA, the CDR3 is TGTGCCAGCAGTTCCGGGACGAGGGAGCAGTACTTC.

V gene TRBV7-9 combines with J gene TRBJ2-4; TRBD1 agrees at 8 bases. Germline V gene data show CDR1 as SEHNR and CDR2 as FQNEAQ (reference sequence). CDR3 length equals 14 residues. V gave up 1 base and J gave up 4 bases; unmatched junction bases: 0. This CDR3 is CASSLGTGKNIQYF. CDR3 sequence (DNA): TGTGCCAGCAGCTTAGGGACAGGGAAAAACATTCAGTACTTC.

The chain couples TRBV27 to TRBJ2-7; D possibly uses TRBD1 or TRBD2 (6 bases each). Trimming cost V 3 bases and J 2 bases, with 11 bases left between them. The length of the CDR3 is 14 residues. CDR1 MNHEY and CDR2 SMNVEV come from the germline V gene (reference sequence). DNA for the CDR3: TGTGCCAGCAGTTTGAGGGGGGCCGCCTACGAGCAGTACTTC. Translated, it gives CASSLRGAAYEQYF.

The genes are TRBV2 and TRBJ2-1; 7 positions match TRBD1. The germline CDR1 and CDR2 sequences are SNHLY and FYNNEI. The CDR3 contains 15 residues. Germline trimming cut 1 base from V and 8 bases from J; bases unmatched to any gene: 8. The CDR3 loop is CASSEEEQGVYEQFF. The CDR3 DNA reads TGTGCCAGCAGTGAAGAGGAGCAGGGGGTGTATGAGCAGTTCTTC.

This chain joins TRBV27 and TRBJ2-1; TRBD1 or TRBD2 may be the D gene (5 bases each). This CDR3 comprises 16 residues. The V and J ends lost 6 bases and 7 bases respectively, with 22 bases between them. Germline V gene lookup returns CDR1 MNHEY and CDR2 SMNVEV (reference sequence). The CDR3 protein is CASRPRGKRYRNEQFF. The CDR3 DNA follows: TGTGCCAGCAGGCCGAGGGGAAAACGATATAGGAATGAGCAGTTCTTC.

This clone was seen a handful of times. The gene calls are TRBV5-5 and TRBJ1-1, with TRBD1 as a possible D gene (6 bases). The germline CDR1 and CDR2 sequences are SGHKS and YYEKEE (reference sequence). V was cut by 0 bases and J by 5 bases, with 14 bases left in between. CDR3 length: 15 amino acids. CDR3 coding DNA: TGTGCCAGCAGCTTGGAGGCTGGGGGCGGAACTGAAGCTTTCTTT. It encodes CASSLEAGGGTEAFF.

This chain joins TRBV6-1 and TRBJ2-4, with 8 bases fitting TRBD2. Losses at the gene ends were 1 base for V and 0 bases for J; bases not matched to a gene: 5. Germline V gene data show CDR1 as MNHNS and CDR2 as SASEGT. The CDR3 is 17 residues long. The CDR3 loop reads CASSEESSGVAKNIQYF. CDR3 nucleotides: TGTGCCAGCAGTGAAGAAAGTAGCGGGGTAGCCAAAAACATTCAGTACTTC.

The chain combines TRBV11-2 with TRBJ1-4, with D maybe TRBD1 (6 bases). This CDR3 is built from 16 residues. Germline V lookup: CDR1 SGHAT, CDR2 FQNNGV. V lost 3 bases and J lost 5, with 16 bases in between. The CDR3 loop is CASSFSFQGRNEKLFF. The CDR3 DNA sequence: TGTGCCAGCAGCTTTAGTTTTCAGGGGAGGAATGAAAAACTGTTTTTT.